This TCR beta chain was observed in a study of OX40 agonist ivuxolimab in advanced cancers. Broader study findings: Certain nonresponders likewise exhibited a low normalized T-cell clonal expansion.

Assay: immunoSEQ multiplex PCR; the TCRdb copy retains only in-frame clones and omits some. The sample records 73,000 or so clones, more than 85% being singletons. As to this clone: The antigen is unknown.

Trimming removed 3 bases at V and 4 bases at J, with 13 bases between. The CDR3 is made up of 16 amino acids. Germline V gene lookup returns CDR1 PRHDT and CDR2 FYEKMQ (reference sequence). The V and J genes are TRBV13 and TRBJ1-6; maybe TRBD1 (6 bases). The specimen comprised CD4+ or CD8+ T cells sorted from blood, sampled in a trial of the OX40 agonist ivuxolimab. This TCR was sampled from an adult with an advanced solid tumor such as melanoma, head and neck, liver or kidney cancer. The CDR3 DNA sequence: TGTGCCAGCAGCTTGGGGGCCCAAAGATATAATTCACCCCTCCACTTT. Translating gives CASSLGAQRYNSPLHF.